These 15 T cell receptor beta chains came from one sample sequenced in a study of cytotoxic CD8 clonotypes in ibrutinib-treated CLL (TCRdb year 2021). This specimen's time point label, interpreted: progressive disease on ibrutinib. Library preparation was by the immunoSEQ multiplex PCR assay. TCRdb took this table from immuneACCESS and kept in-frame rearrangements with V and J called. Such tables lack part of the clones; where checked against another copy, unresolved V genes explain under half of the gap, and the rest is unexplained. The sample has some 10,000 clones on record, over 60% of them singletons. The top ten constitute about 16% of the sample. Here the sequenced sample was PBMCs, taken at disease progression, from a patient treated with ibrutinib. These receptors all come from a human donor with chronic lymphocytic leukemia.

This clone has a handful of counts. This chain's CDR3 is CASSHKMENTEAFF. The CDR3 DNA reads as TGCGCCAGCAGCCACAAGATGGAGAACACTGAAGCTTTCTTT. V usage is TRBV4-1 and J usage is TRBJ1-1; D call uncertain. The germline CDR1 and CDR2 sequences are MGHRA and YSYEKL. The CDR3 has 14 residues. The ends were cut back, 3 bases at V and 1 base at J, with 9 bases in the middle.

The CDR3 sequence: CASSSGHGNTIYF. Written as DNA, the CDR3 is TGTGCCAGCAGCTCAGGGCACGGAAACACCATATATTTT. V usage is TRBV11-2 and J usage is TRBJ1-3, with TRBD1 as a possible D gene (5 bases). Trimming stripped 4 bases from V and 4 bases from J, with 8 bases between. The CDR3 consists of 13 residues. From germline, CDR1 is SGHAT and CDR2 FQNNGV.

The J gene is TRBJ1-1, the V gene TRBV5-4, with 7 positions matching TRBD1. The J segment lost 5 bases and the V segment lost 5 bases, leaving 12 bases of the junction unmatched. Germline lookup yields CDR1 SGHNT and CDR2 YYREEE (reference sequence). The CDR3 extends over 15 amino acids. CDR3 DNA: TGTGCCAGCAGGCCTCCGACAGGGAAGGGGACTGAAGCTTTCTTT. Its translation: CASRPPTGKGTEAFF.

The rearrangement uses TRBV5-1 and TRBJ2-5; D assignment may be TRBD1 or TRBD2 (5 bases each). V lost 3 bases to trimming and J lost 4 bases, with 22 bases between them. CDR3 size: 17 residues. CDR1 SGHRS and CDR2 YFSETQ come from the germline V gene. Here the CDR3 reads CASSSQGRGRWRETQYF. The CDR3 DNA is TGCGCCAGCAGCTCCCAAGGACGGGGCAGGTGGAGAGAGACCCAGTACTTC.

This clone was seen a single time. This chain connects TRBV5-1 to TRBJ1-1; 8 bases align to TRBD1. In germline, CDR1 is SGHRS, CDR2 YFSETQ. The CDR3 is 13 amino acids. V lost 1 base, J lost 4 bases, and 0 bases stayed unmatched. The CDR3 DNA follows: TGCGCCAGCAGCTTGACAGGGGGCACTGAAGCTTTCTTT. This sequence encodes CASSLTGGTEAFF.

As concerns this clone: The same CDR3 is also encoded by other DNA sequences in this sample. J is TRBJ1-3 and V is TRBV5-5, with a weak D call TRBD1 (5 bases). This CDR3 has 15 residues. CDR1 is SGHKS, CDR2 YYEKEE, per germline (reference sequence). Trimming took 0 bases from V and 0 from J, leaving 7 bases between them. The CDR3 DNA follows: TGTGCCAGCAGCTTGGCAGGGTTCTCTGGAAACACCATATATTTT. This codes for CASSLAGFSGNTIYF.

The gene calls are TRBV6-4 and TRBJ2-2; tentatively, D is TRBD1 (6 bases). This CDR3 contains 13 residues. Germline V gene sequence: CDR1 MRHNA, CDR2 SNTAGT. With 6 bases removed from V and 6 bases from J, the gap between germline ends came to 11 bases. CDR3 sequence reads: CASSTGTAGELFF. In DNA, the CDR3 is TGTGCCAGCAGCACAGGGACGGCCGGGGAGCTGTTTTTT.

The chain couples TRBV18 to TRBJ2-7, with D tentatively TRBD1 (6 bases). CDR3 size: 12 residues. Germline CDR1 KGHSH, CDR2 LQKENI. The germline V and J ends were trimmed by 3 bases and 7 bases, with 10 bases remaining between them. The CDR3 DNA is TGTGCCAGCTCACCCACAGGGTATGAGCAGTACTTC. It specifies CASSPTGYEQYF.

This chain connects TRBV12-5 to TRBJ2-3, with a possible D match to TRBD1 (6 bases). CDR1 and CDR2 from the germline V gene are LGHNT and FRNRAP. The CDR3 contains 12 residues. Trimming stripped 9 bases from V and 3 bases from J, with 10 bases between. CDR3 DNA: TGTGCTAGCGGACAGCTTACAGATACGCAGTATTTT. Protein product: CASGQLTDTQYF.

V gene TRBV10-3 combines with J gene TRBJ1-2, with a tentative D call TRBD1 (5 bases). V was cut by 6 bases and J by 8 bases, with 13 bases left in between. This CDR3 spans 12 amino acids. Germline V gene lookup returns CDR1 ENHRY and CDR2 SYGVKD. The CDR3: CAIRSAGVGYTF. In nucleotides, the CDR3 is TGTGCCATCAGGTCGGCGGGGGTAGGCTACACCTTC.

The chain couples TRBV30 to TRBJ1-6; unclear D gene. This CDR3 spans 14 amino acids. Germline loops: CDR1 GTSNPN, CDR2 SVGIG (reference sequence). The V gene lost 0 bases and the J gene lost 16 bases, with 19 bases spanning the gap. Here the CDR3 DNA reads TGTGCCTGGAGTGTCGTGAAGACGTCCTTCCTTCTCCACTTT. Its protein product is CAWSVVKTSFLLHF.

The chain employs TRBV15 and TRBJ1-1; D call uncertain. Looked up from germline, CDR1 is LNHNV and CDR2 is YYDKDF (reference sequence). Trimming removed 0 bases at V and 1 base at J, with 18 bases between. The length of the CDR3 is 18 residues. The CDR3 region is CATSRDLGVAGKNTEAFF. DNA for the CDR3: TGTGCCACCAGCAGAGATCTCGGGGTGGCGGGTAAGAACACTGAAGCTTTCTTT.

This chain links TRBV11-2 with TRBJ2-2; D is possibly TRBD1 (5 bases). The CDR3 runs 14 residues. V lost 4 bases, J lost 5 bases, and 11 bases lay in between. The germline CDR1 and CDR2 sequences are SGHAT and FQNNGV. Here the CDR3 reads CASSSYTGTGELFF. The CDR3 DNA is TGTGCCAGCAGCTCGTATACAGGAACCGGGGAGCTGTTTTTT.

This clone was counted only a few times. V usage is TRBV18 and J usage is TRBJ2-1, with TRBD2 matching 8 bases. V dropped 1 base and J dropped 4; count of bases not matched to a gene: 6. The germline V gene has CDR1 KGHSH and CDR2 LQKENI. The CDR3 is made up of 16 amino acids. CDR3: CASSPRQSGGYNEQFF. The CDR3 bases are TGTGCCAGCTCACCACGGCAAAGCGGGGGATACAATGAGCAGTTCTTC.

This rearrangement joins TRBV2 to TRBJ2-1; D possibly corresponds to TRBD2 (7 bases). Looked up from germline, CDR1 is SNHLY and CDR2 is FYNNEI. Trimming took 8 bases from V and 6 from J, leaving 14 bases between them. The CDR3 sequence is 13 residues long. CDR3 protein: CASAGALINEQFF. The CDR3, as DNA: TGTGCCAGCGCGGGGGCCCTTATCAATGAGCAGTTCTTC.